Listed below are T cell receptor beta chains from one sample, sequenced in a study of blood T cell repertoires in COVID-19. Sequencing was performed with immunoSEQ multiplex PCR; in TCRdb, only in-frame clones are kept and a portion is missing. Altogether 150,000 to 200,000 clones are present, roughly 90% being singletons, with the ten largest covering 1.5% to 2%. The sequenced sample consisted of peripheral blood. The source is a woman in her fifties or sixties with acute or convalescent COVID-19. The CDR3 runs from the conserved cysteine through the conserved F or W. Fields, in order: J gene, D gene, V gene, clone size, CDR3 DNA, CDR3 protein. A D gene is named only where the DNA matches it firmly. Clone size is not always given. Where it is, it says once, few, many or a class for expanded clones.

J gene: TRBJ2-1
D gene: TRBD2
V gene: TRBV4-3
clone size: -
CDR3 DNA: TGCGCCAGCAGCCTCCTGGGGGGAGGGCCATACAATGAGCAGTTCTTC
CDR3 protein: CASSLLGGGPYNEQFF

J gene: TRBJ2-2
D gene: -
V gene: TRBV27
clone size: -
CDR3 DNA: TGTGCCAGCAGGGGAACTCGGGGCGGGGAGCTGTTTTTT
CDR3 protein: CASRGTRGGELFF

J gene: TRBJ2-1
D gene: TRBD1
V gene: TRBV19
clone size: few
CDR3 DNA: TGTGCCAGTAGTCCTATCGTGGGACAGGGCTTAGGTAATGAGCAGTTCTTC
CDR3 protein: CASSPIVGQGLGNEQFF

J gene: TRBJ2-1
D gene: -
V gene: TRBV9
clone size: -
CDR3 DNA: TGTGCCAGCAGCCCCGGGGGGCTACCCTCCTACAATGAGCAGTTCTTC
CDR3 protein: CASSPGGLPSYNEQFF

J gene: TRBJ1-4
D gene: TRBD1
V gene: TRBV11-2
clone size: -
CDR3 DNA: TGTGCCAGCAGCTTGCAGGGGGCGCGAAGTGAAAAACTGTTTTTT
CDR3 protein: CASSLQGARSEKLFF

J gene: TRBJ2-3
D gene: TRBD2
V gene: TRBV7-3
clone size: -
CDR3 DNA: TGTGCCAGCACCGGCGTGGGAGGGGGCACAGATACGCAGTATTTT
CDR3 protein: CASTGVGGGTDTQYF

J gene: TRBJ2-2
D gene: TRBD2
V gene: TRBV13
clone size: -
CDR3 DNA: TGTGCCAGCAGCTTAGTGCGGGGGTTCACCGGGGAGCTGTTTTTT
CDR3 protein: CASSLVRGFTGELFF

J gene: TRBJ1-1
D gene: -
V gene: TRBV6-5
clone size: -
CDR3 DNA: TGTGCCAGCAGGATCGACAGGAACACTGAAGCTTTCTTT
CDR3 protein: CASRIDRNTEAFF

J gene: TRBJ1-1
D gene: -
V gene: TRBV5-4
clone size: -
CDR3 DNA: TGTGCCAGCAGCGTGACAGTGAACACTGAAGCTTTCTTT
CDR3 protein: CASSVTVNTEAFF

J gene: TRBJ2-3
D gene: TRBD2
V gene: TRBV6-2/TRBV6-3
clone size: -
CDR3 DNA: TGTGCCAGCAGTGACCCCGGACTAGCGGGGTCCTATACGCAGTATTTT
CDR3 protein: CASSDPGLAGSYTQYF

J gene: TRBJ2-2
D gene: TRBD2
V gene: TRBV5-6
clone size: -
CDR3 DNA: TGTGCCAGCAGCGCCGGACTAGCGGACTATACCGGGGAGCTGTTTTTT
CDR3 protein: CASSAGLADYTGELFF

J gene: TRBJ1-1
D gene: -
V gene: TRBV6-5
clone size: once
CDR3 DNA: TGTGCCAGCGGGAGGACTGAAGCTTTCTTT
CDR3 protein: CASGRTEAFF

J gene: TRBJ1-5
D gene: TRBD1
V gene: TRBV6-6
clone size: -
CDR3 DNA: TGTGCCAGCACCCGGACAGGGGCGGGCAATCAGCCCCAGCATTTT
CDR3 protein: CASTRTGAGNQPQHF

J gene: TRBJ1-5
D gene: -
V gene: TRBV6-6
clone size: -
CDR3 DNA: TGTGCCAGCAGTTACTCGCCGGGGGTTCAGCCCCAGCATTTT
CDR3 protein: CASSYSPGVQPQHF

J gene: TRBJ2-7
D gene: TRBD1
V gene: TRBV10-2
clone size: -
CDR3 DNA: TGCGCCAGCACGTACTCCGGGACAGACTCCTACGAGCAGTACTTC
CDR3 protein: CASTYSGTDSYEQYF

J gene: TRBJ2-1
D gene: TRBD2
V gene: TRBV5-4
clone size: -
CDR3 DNA: TGTGCCAGCAGCTTGTCACTAGCGGATTACAATGAGCAGTTCTTC
CDR3 protein: CASSLSLADYNEQFF

J gene: TRBJ1-1
D gene: -
V gene: TRBV19
clone size: -
CDR3 DNA: TGTGCCAGTATGTGGGGCGCGGACACTGAAGCTTTCTTT
CDR3 protein: CASMWGADTEAFF

J gene: TRBJ2-7
D gene: -
V gene: TRBV19
clone size: -
CDR3 DNA: TGTGCCAGTAGTATTCTGGCTTCTGTCACCTACGAGCAGTACTTC
CDR3 protein: CASSILASVTYEQYF

J gene: TRBJ2-7
D gene: -
V gene: TRBV6-2/TRBV6-3
clone size: -
CDR3 DNA: TGTGCCAGCAGCCAGACAGTCTACGAGCAGTACTTC
CDR3 protein: CASSQTVYEQYF

J gene: TRBJ1-2
D gene: -
V gene: TRBV15
clone size: -
CDR3 DNA: TGTGCCACCAGCAGAGACAGGGGTAACTATGGCTACACCTTC
CDR3 protein: CATSRDRGNYGYTF

J gene: TRBJ2-7
D gene: -
V gene: TRBV7-9
clone size: -
CDR3 DNA: TGTGCCAGCAGCCAGGCCCCCCCGAACGAGCAGTACTTC
CDR3 protein: CASSQAPPNEQYF

J gene: TRBJ2-2
D gene: -
V gene: TRBV18
clone size: -
CDR3 DNA: TGTGCCAGCTCATCGACCGAGAGGGGGACCACCGGGGAGCTGTTTTTT
CDR3 protein: CASSSTERGTTGELFF

J gene: TRBJ2-1
D gene: -
V gene: TRBV10-3
clone size: -
CDR3 DNA: TGTGCCATCAGCACAGGTACCTCCTACAATGAGCAGTTCTTC
CDR3 protein: CAISTGTSYNEQFF

J gene: TRBJ2-1
D gene: TRBD1
V gene: TRBV5-1
clone size: once
CDR3 DNA: TGCGCCAGCAGCTATCAGGACAGGGGCGGCAATGAGCAGTTCTTC
CDR3 protein: CASSYQDRGGNEQFF

J gene: TRBJ2-2
D gene: -
V gene: TRBV4-2
clone size: -
CDR3 DNA: TGTGCCAGCAGCTCAAGATATGGGGGGACCGGGGAGCTGTTTTTT
CDR3 protein: CASSSRYGGTGELFF

J gene: TRBJ1-4
D gene: -
V gene: TRBV5-6
clone size: -
CDR3 DNA: TGTGCCAGCAGCCCCGGGGGGGCAACTAATGAAAAACTGTTTTTT
CDR3 protein: CASSPGGATNEKLFF

J gene: TRBJ2-1
D gene: -
V gene: TRBV4-3
clone size: -
CDR3 DNA: TGCGCCAGCAGCCAAGAAATCCGGAGGCGGGCTCCCAGCTCCTACAATGAGCAGTTCTTC
CDR3 protein: CASSQEIRRRAPSSYNEQFF

J gene: TRBJ2-3
D gene: TRBD2
V gene: TRBV27
clone size: -
CDR3 DNA: TGTGCCAGCAGTTTTGCGGTTGCGGGAGGATCCACAGATACGCAGTATTTT
CDR3 protein: CASSFAVAGGSTDTQYF